The clone carrying this T cell receptor (beta chain) was picked up a small number of times. Its antigen is as yet unknown. Time point given: baseline, week 1 (first vaccination visit). Treatment meaning: pre-vaccination baseline after standard-of-care therapy. Each donor presented with a new WHO grade 3 or 4 astrocytoma that tested IDH1-mutant and showed ATRX loss. This sample was included in a study of a mutant IDH1 vaccine in newly diagnosed glioma. Study-level information: Pretreatment consisted of radiotherapy, temozolomide, or both, with most receiving both. Study-wide points: Vaccination induced immune responses in about 93% of patients. Pseudoprogression showed no apparent link to changes in top peripheral T cell clonotypes.

Germline assignment: CDR1 SGHVS and CDR2 FQNEAQ. The V end was cut by 6 bases, the J end by 4 bases, with 10 bases between. The CDR3 is 13 residues long. Clones were sequenced by immunoSEQ multiplex PCR, and TCRdb holds only the in-frame ones, with some missing. The sample gives tens of thousands of clones, roughly 80% of which show up once; around 1.9% is in the top ten. The sample here was PBMCs, taken from a glioma patient treated with radiotherapy, temozolomide or both. The TCR was taken from a woman aged 40 to 55 with glioma. The chain employs TRBV7-8 and TRBJ2-1, with D perhaps matching TRBD1 (6 bases). CDR3 nucleotides: TGTGCCAGCAGTCCAGGACAGTACAATGAGCAGTTCTTC. It encodes CASSPGQYNEQFF.